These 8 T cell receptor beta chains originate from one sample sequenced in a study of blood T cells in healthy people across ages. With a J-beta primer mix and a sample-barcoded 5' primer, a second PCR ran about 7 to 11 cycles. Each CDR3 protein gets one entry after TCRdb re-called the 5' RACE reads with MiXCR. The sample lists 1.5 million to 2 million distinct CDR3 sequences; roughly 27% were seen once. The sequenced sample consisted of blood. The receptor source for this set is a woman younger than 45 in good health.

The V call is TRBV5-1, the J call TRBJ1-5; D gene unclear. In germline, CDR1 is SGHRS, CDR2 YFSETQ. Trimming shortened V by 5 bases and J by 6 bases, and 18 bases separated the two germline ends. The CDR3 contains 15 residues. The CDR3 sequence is CASRQTPAPSQPQHF. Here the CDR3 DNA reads TGCGCCAGCAGACAAACCCCAGCCCCAAGTCAGCCCCAGCATTTT.

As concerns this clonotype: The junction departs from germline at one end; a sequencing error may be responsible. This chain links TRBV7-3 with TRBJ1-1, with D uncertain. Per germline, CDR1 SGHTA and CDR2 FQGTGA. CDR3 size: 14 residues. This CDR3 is CACSPGRANTEAFF. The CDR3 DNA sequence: TGTGCCTGCAGCCCCGGGAGAGCAAACACTGAAGCTTTCTTT.

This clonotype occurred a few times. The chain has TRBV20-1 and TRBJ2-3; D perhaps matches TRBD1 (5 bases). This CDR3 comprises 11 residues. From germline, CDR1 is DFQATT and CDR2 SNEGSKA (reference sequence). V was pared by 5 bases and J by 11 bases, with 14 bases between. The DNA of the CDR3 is TGCAGTGCTGTCAAGGGGCGCGTGCAGTATTTT. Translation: CSAVKGRVQYF.

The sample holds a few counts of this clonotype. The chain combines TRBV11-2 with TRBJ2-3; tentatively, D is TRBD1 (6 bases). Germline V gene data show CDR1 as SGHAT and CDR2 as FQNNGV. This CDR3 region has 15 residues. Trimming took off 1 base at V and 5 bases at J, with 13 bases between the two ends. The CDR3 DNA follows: TGTGCCAGCAGCTTAGCCCCTGACAGGCAAGATACGCAGTATTTT. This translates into CASSLAPDRQDTQYF. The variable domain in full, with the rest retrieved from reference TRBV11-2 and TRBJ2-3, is EAGVAQSPRYKIIEKRQSVAFWCNPISGHATLYWYQQILGQGPKLLIQFQNNGVVDDSQLPKDRFSAERLKGVDSTLKIQPAKLEDSAVYLCASSLAPDRQDTQYFGPGTRLTVL.

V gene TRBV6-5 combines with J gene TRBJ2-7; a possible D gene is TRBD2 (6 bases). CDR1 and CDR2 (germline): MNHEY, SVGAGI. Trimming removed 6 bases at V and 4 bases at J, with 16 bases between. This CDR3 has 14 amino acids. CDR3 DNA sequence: TGTGCCAGCAGGGCACGACTAGACTCTTACGAGCAGTACTTC. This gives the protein CASRARLDSYEQYF.

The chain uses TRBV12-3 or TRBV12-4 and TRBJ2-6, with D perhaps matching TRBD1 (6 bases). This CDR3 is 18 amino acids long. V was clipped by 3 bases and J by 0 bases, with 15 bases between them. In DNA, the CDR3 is TGTGCCAGCAGTTTTTTTGGCAGGGGCCTCTCTGGGGCCAACGTCCTGACTTTC. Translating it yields CASSFFGRGLSGANVLTF.

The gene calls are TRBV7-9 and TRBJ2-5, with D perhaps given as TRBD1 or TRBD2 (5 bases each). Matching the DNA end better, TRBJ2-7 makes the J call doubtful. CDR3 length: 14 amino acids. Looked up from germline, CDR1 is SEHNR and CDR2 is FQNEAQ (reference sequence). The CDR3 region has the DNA TGTGCCAGCAGCAGAGGGGACGGCACCTACGAGCAGTACTTC. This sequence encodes CASSRGDGTYEQYF.

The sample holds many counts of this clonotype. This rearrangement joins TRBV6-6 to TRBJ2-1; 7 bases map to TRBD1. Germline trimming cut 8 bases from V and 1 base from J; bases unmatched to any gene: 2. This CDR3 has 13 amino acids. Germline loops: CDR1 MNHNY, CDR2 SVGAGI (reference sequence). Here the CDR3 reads CASRDSSYNEQFF. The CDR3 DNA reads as TGTGCCAGCCGGGACAGTTCCTACAATGAGCAGTTCTTC.